This T cell receptor (beta chain) derives from a study of cytomegalovirus exposure and HLA in healthy donors. The CDR3 spans 16 residues. Per the germline V gene, CDR1 is SGDLS and CDR2 is YYNGEE. In the case of this clone: Its antigen is as yet unknown. A junction boundary mismatches the germline segment, possibly from a read error.

General observations from the study: In a later analysis, at a false discovery rate of 0.05, about 17,000 TCR beta sequences matched HLA alleles.

The PCR had 60 Vbeta and 13 Jbeta primers. Profiled with immunoSEQ multiplex PCR; TCRdb holds only in-frame clones, not every one. The table lists 65,000 to 85,000 clones, over 65% of them singletons, with under 3.5% in the top ten. The TCR originated in a man aged 50-60 years in good health and CMV-seropositive. The sequenced sample was PBMCs. This chain joins TRBV9 and TRBJ2-5, with D possibly TRBD1 on 5 matching bases. DNA of the CDR3: TGTGCCAGCAACGTAGGTCAGGGCAACCGACAAGAGACCCAGTACTTC. Translation: CASNVGQGNRQETQYF.